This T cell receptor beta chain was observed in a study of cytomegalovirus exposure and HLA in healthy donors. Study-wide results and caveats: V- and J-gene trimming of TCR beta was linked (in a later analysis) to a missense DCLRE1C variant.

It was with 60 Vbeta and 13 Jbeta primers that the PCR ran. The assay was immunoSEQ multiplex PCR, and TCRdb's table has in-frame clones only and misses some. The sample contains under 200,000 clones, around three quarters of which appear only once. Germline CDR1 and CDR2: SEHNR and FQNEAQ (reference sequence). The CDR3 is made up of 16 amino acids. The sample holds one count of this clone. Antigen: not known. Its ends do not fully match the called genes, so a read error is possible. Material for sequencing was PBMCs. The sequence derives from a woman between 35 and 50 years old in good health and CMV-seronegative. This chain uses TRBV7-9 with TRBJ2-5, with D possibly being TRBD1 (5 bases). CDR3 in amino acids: CSSSSPLTLERGTQYF. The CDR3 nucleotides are TGTTCCAGCAGCTCCCCCCTCACACTGGAAAGGGGGACCCAGTACTTC.